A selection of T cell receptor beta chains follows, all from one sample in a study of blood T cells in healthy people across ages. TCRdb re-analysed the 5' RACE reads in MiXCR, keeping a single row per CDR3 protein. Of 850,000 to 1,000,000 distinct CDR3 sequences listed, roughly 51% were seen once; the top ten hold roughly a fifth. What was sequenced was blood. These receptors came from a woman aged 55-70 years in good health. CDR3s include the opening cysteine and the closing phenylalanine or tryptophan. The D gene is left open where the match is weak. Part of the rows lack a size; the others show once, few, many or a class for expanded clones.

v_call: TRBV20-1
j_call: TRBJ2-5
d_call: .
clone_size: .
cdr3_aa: CSAYLQDFGETQYF
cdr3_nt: TGCAGTGCGTACTTGCAGGATTTCGGAGAGACCCAGTACTTC

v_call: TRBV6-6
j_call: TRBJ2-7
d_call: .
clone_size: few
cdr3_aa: CASSTYQQGGPYEQYF
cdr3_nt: TGTGCCAGCAGTACCTATCAACAGGGCGGACCCTACGAGCAGTACTTC

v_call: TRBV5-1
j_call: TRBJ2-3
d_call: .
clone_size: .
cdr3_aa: CASSGRSDTQYF
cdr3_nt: TGCGCCAGCAGCGGGAGGTCAGATACGCAGTATTTT

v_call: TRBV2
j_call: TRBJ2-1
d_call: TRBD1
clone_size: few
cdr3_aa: CASSGTGGNEQFF
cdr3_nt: TGTGCCAGCAGTGGGACAGGGGGCAATGAGCAGTTCTTC

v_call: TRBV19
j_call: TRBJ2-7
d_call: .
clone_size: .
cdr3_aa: CASSMGPATEQYF
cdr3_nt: TGTGCCAGTAGTATGGGACCAGCAACCGAGCAGTACTTC

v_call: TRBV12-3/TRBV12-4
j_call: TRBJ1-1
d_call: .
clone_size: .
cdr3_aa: CASIRRGTEAFF
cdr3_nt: TGTGCCAGCATAAGGAGGGGAACTGAAGCTTTCTTT

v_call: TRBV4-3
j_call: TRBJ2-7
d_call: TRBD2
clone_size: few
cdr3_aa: CASSQDRTSGIYEQYF
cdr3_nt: TGCGCCAGCAGCCAAGATAGAACTAGCGGGATTTACGAGCAGTACTTC

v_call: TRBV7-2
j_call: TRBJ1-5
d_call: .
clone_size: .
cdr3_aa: CASNLSRAQPQHF
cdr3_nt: TGTGCCAGCAACTTAAGCAGGGCTCAGCCCCAGCATTTT

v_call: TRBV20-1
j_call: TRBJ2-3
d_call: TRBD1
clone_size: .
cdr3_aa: CSARSPGQGPDTQYF
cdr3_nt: TGCAGTGCTAGAAGTCCAGGACAGGGTCCAGATACGCAGTATTTT

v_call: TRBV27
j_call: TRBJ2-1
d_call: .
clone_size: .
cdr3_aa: CASSLWGDNEQFF
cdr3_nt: TGTGCCAGCAGCTTATGGGGGGACAATGAGCAGTTCTTC

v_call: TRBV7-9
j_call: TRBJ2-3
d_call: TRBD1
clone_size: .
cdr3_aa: CASSFEGQPFSTDTQYF
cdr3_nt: TGTGCCAGCAGCTTCGAGGGACAGCCGTTTAGCACAGATACGCAGTATTTT

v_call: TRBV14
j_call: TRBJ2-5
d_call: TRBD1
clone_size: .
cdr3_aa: CASSQDGRGRGRWNPKTQYF
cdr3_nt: TGTGCCAGCAGCCAAGATGGCAGGGGGCGCGGGCGCTGGAACCCGAAGACCCAGTACTTC

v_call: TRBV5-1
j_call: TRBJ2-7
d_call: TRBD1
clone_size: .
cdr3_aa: CASSWTGRDYEQYF
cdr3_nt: TGCGCCAGCAGCTGGACAGGGCGGGACTACGAGCAGTACTTC

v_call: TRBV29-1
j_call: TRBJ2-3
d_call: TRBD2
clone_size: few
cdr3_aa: CSVDTSGRNTQYF
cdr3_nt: TGCAGCGTTGATACTAGCGGGAGGAATACGCAGTATTTT

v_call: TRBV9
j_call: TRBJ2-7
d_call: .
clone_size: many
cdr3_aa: CASSPETRRSYEQYF
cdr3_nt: TGTGCCAGCAGCCCAGAGACTAGGAGGTCCTACGAGCAGTACTTC

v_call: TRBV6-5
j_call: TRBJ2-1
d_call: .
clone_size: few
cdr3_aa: CASSYSWVSEQFF
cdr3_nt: TGTGCCAGCAGTTACAGTTGGGTATCCGAGCAGTTCTTC

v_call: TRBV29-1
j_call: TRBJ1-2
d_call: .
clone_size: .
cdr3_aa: CSVGRDGYTF
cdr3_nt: TGCAGCGTTGGCAGGGATGGCTACACCTTC

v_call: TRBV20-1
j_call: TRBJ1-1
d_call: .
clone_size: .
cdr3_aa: CSAMGGGESTEAFF
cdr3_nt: TGCAGTGCTATGGGGGGGGGCGAAAGCACTGAAGCTTTCTTT

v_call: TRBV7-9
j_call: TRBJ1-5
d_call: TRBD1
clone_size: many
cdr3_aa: CASSGTGNQPQHF
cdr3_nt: TGTGCCAGCAGCGGGACAGGGAATCAGCCCCAGCATTTT

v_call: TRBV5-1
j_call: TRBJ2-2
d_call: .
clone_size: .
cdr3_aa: CASSGTLSLGELFF
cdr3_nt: TGCGCCAGCAGCGGGACCCTTTCCCTCGGGGAGCTGTTTTTT

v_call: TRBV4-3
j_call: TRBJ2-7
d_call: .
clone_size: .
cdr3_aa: CASSQDRRALAYEQYF
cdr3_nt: TGCGCCAGCAGCCAAGATAGGAGGGCACTGGCCTACGAGCAGTACTTC

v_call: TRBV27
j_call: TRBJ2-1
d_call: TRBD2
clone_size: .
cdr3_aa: CASSLSAGVGNEQFF
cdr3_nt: TGTGCCAGCAGTTTATCAGCGGGAGTGGGTAATGAGCAGTTCTTC

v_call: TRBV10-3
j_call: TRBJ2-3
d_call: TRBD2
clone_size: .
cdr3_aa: CAISLAGGSTDTQYF
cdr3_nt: TGTGCCATCAGCCTAGCGGGAGGTAGCACAGATACGCAGTATTTT

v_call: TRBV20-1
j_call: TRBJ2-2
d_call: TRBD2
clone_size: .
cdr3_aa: CSARRLAGPGELFF
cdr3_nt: TGCAGTGCTAGACGACTAGCGGGACCCGGGGAGCTGTTTTTT

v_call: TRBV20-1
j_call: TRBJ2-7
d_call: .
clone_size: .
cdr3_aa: CSASPRVGSSRREQYF
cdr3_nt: TGCAGTGCTAGCCCCAGGGTGGGGTCGAGTCGGCGCGAGCAGTACTTC

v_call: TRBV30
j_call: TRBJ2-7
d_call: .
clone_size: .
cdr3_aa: CAWSADRSYNEQYF
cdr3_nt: TGTGCCTGGAGTGCGGACCGTTCCTACAATGAGCAGTACTTC

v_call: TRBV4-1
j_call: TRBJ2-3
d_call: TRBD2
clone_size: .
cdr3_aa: CASSQVPRGGSGDTQYF
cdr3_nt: TGCGCCAGCAGCCAAGTTCCCCGGGGCGGGAGTGGAGATACGCAGTATTTT

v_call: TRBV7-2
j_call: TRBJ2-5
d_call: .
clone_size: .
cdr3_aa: CASSKGQGGGRETQYF
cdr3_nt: TGTGCCAGCAGCAAAGGACAGGGAGGGGGGAGAGAGACCCAGTACTTC

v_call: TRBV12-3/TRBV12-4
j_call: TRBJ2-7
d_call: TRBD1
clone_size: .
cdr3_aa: CASSLGDSRYDEQYF
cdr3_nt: TGTGCCAGCAGTTTAGGGGACAGCCGGTATGACGAGCAGTACTTC

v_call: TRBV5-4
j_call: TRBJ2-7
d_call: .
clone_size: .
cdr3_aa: CASSHKAGAGNEQYF
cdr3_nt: TGTGCCAGCAGCCACAAAGCGGGCGCGGGAAACGAGCAGTACTTC

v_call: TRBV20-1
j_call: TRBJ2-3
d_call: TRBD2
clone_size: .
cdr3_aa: CSSPRVPGGRTDTQYF
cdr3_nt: TGCAGTTCCCCTCGGGTCCCGGGAGGGCGAACAGATACGCAGTATTTT

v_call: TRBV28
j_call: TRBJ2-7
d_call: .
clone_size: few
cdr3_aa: CASSGTLTYEQYF
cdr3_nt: TGTGCCAGCAGTGGGACACTTACCTACGAGCAGTACTTC

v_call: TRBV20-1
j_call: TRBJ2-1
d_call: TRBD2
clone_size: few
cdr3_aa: CSVSTSGIYEQFF
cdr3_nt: TGCAGTGTATCGACTAGCGGGATCTATGAGCAGTTCTTC

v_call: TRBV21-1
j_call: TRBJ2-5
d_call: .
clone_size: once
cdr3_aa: CASRNRDRRICHQETQYF
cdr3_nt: TGTGCCAGCAGAAACCGGGACAGACGCATTTGCCACCAAGAGACCCAGTACTTC

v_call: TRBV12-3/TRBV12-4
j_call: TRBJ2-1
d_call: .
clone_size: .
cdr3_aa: CASSFADTYNEQFF
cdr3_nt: TGTGCCAGCAGTTTTGCTGACACCTACAATGAGCAGTTCTTC

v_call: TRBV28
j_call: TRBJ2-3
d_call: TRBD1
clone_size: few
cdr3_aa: CASSFGQGITDTQYF
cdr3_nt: TGTGCCAGCAGTTTCGGACAGGGCATCACAGATACGCAGTATTTT

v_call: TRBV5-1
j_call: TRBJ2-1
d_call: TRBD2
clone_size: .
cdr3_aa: CASSIRTSGSAYSYNEQFF
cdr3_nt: TGCGCCAGCAGCATCCGGACTAGCGGGAGCGCCTACTCCTACAATGAGCAGTTCTTC

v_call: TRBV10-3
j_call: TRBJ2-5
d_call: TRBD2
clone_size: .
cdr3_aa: CATGLANEQYF
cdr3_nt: TGTGCCACCGGACTAGCGAATGAGCAGTACTTC

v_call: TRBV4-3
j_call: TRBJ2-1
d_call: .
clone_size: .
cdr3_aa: CASSQEGEREQFF
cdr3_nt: TGCGCCAGCAGCCAAGAAGGGGAACGAGAGCAGTTCTTC

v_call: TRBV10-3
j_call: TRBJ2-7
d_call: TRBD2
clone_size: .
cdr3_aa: CAISDGLAGLYEQYF
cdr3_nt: TGTGCCATCAGTGACGGACTAGCGGGATTGTACGAGCAGTACTTC

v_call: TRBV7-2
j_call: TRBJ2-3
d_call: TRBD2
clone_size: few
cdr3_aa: CASREASGRFPDTQYF
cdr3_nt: TGTGCCAGCAGAGAAGCTAGCGGGAGGTTCCCAGATACGCAGTATTTT

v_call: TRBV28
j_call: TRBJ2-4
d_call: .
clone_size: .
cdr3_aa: CASNEIAKNIQYF
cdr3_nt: TGTGCCAGCAATGAGATAGCCAAAAACATTCAGTACTTC

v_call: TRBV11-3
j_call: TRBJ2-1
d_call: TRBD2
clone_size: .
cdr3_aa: CASSSGLAGFSEQFF
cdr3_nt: TGTGCCAGCAGCTCGGGACTAGCGGGATTCTCTGAGCAGTTCTTC